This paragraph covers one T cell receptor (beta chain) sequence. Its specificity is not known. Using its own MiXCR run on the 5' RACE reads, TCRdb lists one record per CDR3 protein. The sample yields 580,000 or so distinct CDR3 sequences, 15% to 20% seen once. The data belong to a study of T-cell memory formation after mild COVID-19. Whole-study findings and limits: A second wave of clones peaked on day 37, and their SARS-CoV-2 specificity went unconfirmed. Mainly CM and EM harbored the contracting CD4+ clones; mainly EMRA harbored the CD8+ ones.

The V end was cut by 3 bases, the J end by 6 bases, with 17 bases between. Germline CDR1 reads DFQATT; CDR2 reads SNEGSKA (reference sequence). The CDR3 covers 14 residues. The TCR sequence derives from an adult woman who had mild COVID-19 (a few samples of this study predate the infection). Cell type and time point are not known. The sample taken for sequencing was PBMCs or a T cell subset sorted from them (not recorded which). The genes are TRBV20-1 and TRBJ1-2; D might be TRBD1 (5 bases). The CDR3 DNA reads TGCAGTGCTAGTGCCATGGGGGGAGAGGATGGCTACACCTTC. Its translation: CSASAMGGEDGYTF.